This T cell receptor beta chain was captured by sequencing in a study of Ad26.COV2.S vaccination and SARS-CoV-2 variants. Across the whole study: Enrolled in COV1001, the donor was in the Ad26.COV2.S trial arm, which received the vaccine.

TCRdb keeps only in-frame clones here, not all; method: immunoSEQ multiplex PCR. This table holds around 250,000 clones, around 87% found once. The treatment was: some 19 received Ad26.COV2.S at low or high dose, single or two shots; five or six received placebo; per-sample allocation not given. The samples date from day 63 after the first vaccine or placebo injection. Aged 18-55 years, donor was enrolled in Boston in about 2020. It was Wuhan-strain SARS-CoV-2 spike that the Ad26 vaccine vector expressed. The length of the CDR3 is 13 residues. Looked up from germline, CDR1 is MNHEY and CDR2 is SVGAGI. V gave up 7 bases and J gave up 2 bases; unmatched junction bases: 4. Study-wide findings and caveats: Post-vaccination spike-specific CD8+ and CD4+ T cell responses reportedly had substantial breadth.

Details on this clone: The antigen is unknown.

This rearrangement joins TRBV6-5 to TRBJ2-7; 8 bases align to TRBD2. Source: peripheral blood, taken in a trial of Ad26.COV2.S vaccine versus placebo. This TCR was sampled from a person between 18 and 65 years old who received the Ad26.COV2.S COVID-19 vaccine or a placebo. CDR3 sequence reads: CASTGAGAYEQYF. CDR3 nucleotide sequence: TGTGCCAGCACCGGAGCGGGAGCCTACGAGCAGTACTTC.